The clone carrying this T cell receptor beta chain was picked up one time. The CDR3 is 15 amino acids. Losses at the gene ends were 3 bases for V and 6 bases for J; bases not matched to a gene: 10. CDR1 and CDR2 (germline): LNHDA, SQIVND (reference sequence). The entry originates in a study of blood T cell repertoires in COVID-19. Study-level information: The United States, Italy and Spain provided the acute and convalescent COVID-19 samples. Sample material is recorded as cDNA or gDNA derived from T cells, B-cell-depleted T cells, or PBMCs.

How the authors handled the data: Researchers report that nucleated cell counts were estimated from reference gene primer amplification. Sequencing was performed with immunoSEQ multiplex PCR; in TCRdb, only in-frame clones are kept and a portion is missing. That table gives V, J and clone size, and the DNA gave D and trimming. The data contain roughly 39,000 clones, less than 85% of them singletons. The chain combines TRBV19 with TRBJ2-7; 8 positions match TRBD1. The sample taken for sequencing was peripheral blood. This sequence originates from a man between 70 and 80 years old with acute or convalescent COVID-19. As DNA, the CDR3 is TGTGCCAGTAGTATGTGGGGGCAGGGGGCTGGCGAGCAGTACTTC. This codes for CASSMWGQGAGEQYF.